Below are 27 T cell receptor beta chains sequenced from a single sample in a study of T cell repertoires in cytomegalovirus infection. TCRdb re-called the reads through MiXCR, storing one row per CDR3 protein. The sample comprises 150,000 to 200,000 distinct CDR3 sequences, 14% of which are singletons, and roughly a quarter rests with the top ten. The sample taken for sequencing was PBMCs. The receptor source for this set is a human donor in good health (CMV status not recorded). Some clones in this sample may be carry-over from other donors' samples.

This clonotype has at least ten counts. This chain connects TRBV7-2 to TRBJ2-1; TRBD2 matches 15 bases. This CDR3 comprises 15 residues. J lost 9 bases, V lost 3 bases, and 3 bases had no gene match. Germline V gene sequence: CDR1 SGHTA, CDR2 FQGNSA. CDR3 bases: TGTGCCAGCAGCTTGGGACTAGCGGGAGGCAGTGAGCAGTTCTTC. Amino acid sequence: CASSLGLAGGSEQFF. The whole variable domain, filled in from reference TRBV7-2 and TRBJ2-1, reads GAGVSQSPSNKVTEKGKDVELRCDPISGHTALYWYRQSLGQGLEFLIYFQGNSAPDKSGLPSDRFSAERTGGSVSTLTIQRTQQEDSAVYLCASSLGLAGGSEQFFGPGTRLTVL.

This chain joins TRBV28 and TRBJ2-7; tentatively, D is TRBD1 (6 bases). Trimming cost V 6 bases and J 9 bases, with 15 bases left between them. This CDR3 contains 12 residues. From germline, CDR1 is MDHEN and CDR2 SYDVKM. The CDR3 DNA is TGTGCCAGCAGAGCCGGGACATCGGCGCAGTACTTC. Protein product: CASRAGTSAQYF.

In its sample, this clonotype was seen many times. This chain links TRBV7-2 with TRBJ1-2, with D uncertain. Germline loops: CDR1 SGHTA, CDR2 FQGNSA. The CDR3 is 12 amino acids. Between the trimmed V and J ends, which lost 7 bases and 4 bases, there was a span of 10 bases. CDR3 nucleotides: TGTGCCAGCATCGAGGGTGGCTATGGCTACACCTTC. Encoded protein: CASIEGGYGYTF.

This clonotype appeared a few times. The genes are TRBV14 and TRBJ1-1; TRBD1 matches at 7 bases. Per germline, CDR1 SGHDN and CDR2 FVKESK. V shed 4 bases, J shed 5 bases, and the junction held 4 bases outside the gene matches. CDR3 length: 13 residues. CDR3 amino acids: CASSPGQSTEAFF. The CDR3 nucleotides are TGTGCCAGCAGCCCGGGACAGTCTACTGAAGCTTTCTTT.

The chain has TRBV29-1 and TRBJ2-1; D call uncertain. This CDR3 has 14 residues. Germline V lookup: CDR1 SQVTM, CDR2 ANQGSEA. V was trimmed by 4 bases and J by 3 bases, leaving 13 bases between them. CDR3 in amino acids: CSVVFPENYNEQFF. DNA of the CDR3: TGCAGCGTTGTCTTCCCGGAAAACTACAATGAGCAGTTCTTC.

This chain joins TRBV28 and TRBJ2-7; 10 bases agree with TRBD1. CDR3 length: 13 amino acids. V trimming: 6 bases; J trimming: 3 bases; junction bases outside the gene matches: 2. The germline V gene encodes CDR1 MDHEN and CDR2 SYDVKM. Here the CDR3 DNA reads TGTGCCAGCAGGGGGACAGGGGACTACGAGCAGTACTTC. Amino acid sequence: CASRGTGDYEQYF.

This clonotype was seen repeatedly, ten times or more. V usage is TRBV7-2 and J usage is TRBJ1-1; D may be TRBD1 (6 bases). V lost 2 bases and J 4 bases, leaving 8 bases between the germline ends. CDR1 is SGHTA, CDR2 FQGNSA, per germline. The CDR3 covers 13 residues. CDR3 loop: CASSLRGATEAFF. The DNA for the CDR3 is TGTGCCAGCAGCTTAAGGGGGGCCACTGAAGCTTTCTTT.

CDR3 DNA: TGTGCCAGCATTCGGGAAAACACTGAAGCTTTCTTT. Its protein product is CASIRENTEAFF. The rearrangement links TRBV2 to TRBJ1-1, with D uncertain. Trimming removed 7 bases at V and 2 bases at J, with 8 bases between. Per germline, CDR1 SNHLY and CDR2 FYNNEI. CDR3 size: 12 residues.

This clonotype was recorded many times. This chain connects TRBV6-1 to TRBJ1-5, with 7 bases fitting TRBD1. This CDR3 comprises 15 residues. The trim removed 5 bases at V and 2 bases at J, leaving 6 bases unmatched. Germline V gene lookup returns CDR1 MNHNS and CDR2 SASEGT. CDR3 sequence: CASSSDRVGNQPQHF. CDR3 DNA sequence: TGTGCCAGCAGTTCTGACAGGGTGGGCAATCAGCCCCAGCATTTT.

This clonotype occurred a few times. The rearrangement joins TRBV29-1 to TRBJ2-2, with TRBD1 matching over 9 bases. This CDR3 region has 15 residues. The J segment lost 1 base and the V segment lost 5 bases, leaving 5 bases of the junction unmatched. Germline V gene sequence: CDR1 SQVTM, CDR2 ANQGSEA. CDR3 coding DNA: TGCAGCGTTAGGGGACAGGGTTGGAACACCGGGGAGCTGTTTTTT. This sequence encodes CSVRGQGWNTGELFF.

In this sample, this clonotype turned up a few times. A read error may produce the germline difference seen at one junction end. The chain has TRBV29-1 and TRBJ2-6; TRBD1 might be the D (6 bases). The CDR3 covers 16 residues. CDR1 is SQVTM and CDR2 is ANQGSEA in the germline V gene. The CDR3 loop reads CSVQEQGDSGANVLTF. CDR3 nucleotides: TGCAGCGTTCAAGAACAGGGAGACTCTGGGGCCAACGTCCTGACTTTC. Using reference TRBV29-1 and TRBJ2-6 for the parts outside the CDR3, the full variable domain is SAVISQKPSRDICQRGTSLTIQCQVDSQVTMMFWYRQQPGQSLTLIATANQGSEATYESGFVIDKFPISRPNLTFSTLTVSNMSPEDSSIYLCSVQEQGDSGANVLTFGAGSRLTVL.

The gene calls are TRBV3-1 and TRBJ1-2, with D unresolved. Germline V gene data show CDR1 as LGHDT and CDR2 as YNNKEL (reference sequence). The CDR3 totals 15 residues. Trimming took off 3 bases at V and 7 bases at J, with 18 bases between the two ends. The CDR3 protein is CASSHPVGPWAGYTF. The CDR3, as DNA: TGTGCCAGCAGCCACCCTGTGGGCCCGTGGGCTGGCTACACCTTC.

A few counts support this clonotype. V and J are TRBV6-5 and TRBJ2-7; TRBD1 or TRBD2 may be the D gene (7 bases each). This CDR3 has 14 residues. The V gene lost 4 bases and the J gene lost 5 bases, with 15 bases spanning the gap. The germline V gene has CDR1 MNHEY and CDR2 SVGAGI. The CDR3 DNA reads as TGTGCCAGCAGTTTGTACAGGGGAGGGGACGAGCAGTACTTC. Encoded protein: CASSLYRGGDEQYF.

This clonotype came up a few times. The chain combines TRBV10-3 with TRBJ1-3; no reliable D call. Trimming took off 3 bases at V and 0 bases at J, with 9 bases between the two ends. Germline lookup yields CDR1 ENHRY and CDR2 SYGVKD. CDR3 length: 15 residues. CDR3 nucleotide sequence: TGTGCCATCAGTGACCTATCCGGCTCTGGAAACACCATATATTTT. Its protein product is CAISDLSGSGNTIYF.

This clonotype was recorded many times. The chain recombines TRBV7-2 with TRBJ2-5, with a possible D match to TRBD1 (5 bases). This CDR3 has 13 residues. Germline values: CDR1 SGHTA, CDR2 FQGNSA. With 1 base removed from V and 7 bases from J, the gap between germline ends came to 10 bases. The CDR3 DNA follows: TGTGCCAGCAGCTTAGGGGTCACAGGGACCCAGTACTTC. Its protein is CASSLGVTGTQYF.

This clonotype was detected ten times or more. The chain recombines TRBV20-1 with TRBJ2-1, with D possibly matching TRBD2 (6 bases). Trimming took off 0 bases at V and 5 bases at J, with 11 bases between the two ends. Germline V gives CDR1 DFQATT, CDR2 SNEGSKA (reference sequence). The CDR3 consists of 14 residues. The CDR3 region is CSARDLASHNEQFF. The CDR3 DNA reads as TGCAGTGCTAGAGATCTAGCGTCCCACAATGAGCAGTTCTTC.

This clonotype was found many times. This chain joins TRBV6-6 and TRBJ1-3; perhaps TRBD1 as D (6 bases). CDR1 is MNHNY and CDR2 is SVGAGI in the germline V gene (reference sequence). This CDR3 region has 17 residues. The V end lost 2 bases, the J end lost 0 bases, and 14 bases lay between the germline ends. As DNA, the CDR3 is TGTGCCAGCAGTTACACACCTGGACAGCCCTCTGGAAACACCATATATTTT. It is translated as CASSYTPGQPSGNTIYF.

This clonotype was observed at least ten times. This chain uses TRBV28 with TRBJ2-1; 7 nucleotides line up with TRBD2. From germline, CDR1 is MDHEN and CDR2 SYDVKM. Unmatched junction bases numbered 4, after V lost 2 bases and J lost 6 bases. The CDR3 contains 14 residues. In nucleotides, the CDR3 is TGTGCCAGCAGTTTAGGCGGGAGAGGCAATGAGCAGTTCTTC. This translates into CASSLGGRGNEQFF. Drawing the rest from reference TRBV28 and TRBJ2-1, the complete variable domain is DVKVTQSSRYLVKRTGEKVFLECVQDMDHENMFWYRQDPGLGLRLIYFSYDVKMKEKGDIPEGYSVSREKKERFSLILESASTNQTSMYLCASSLGGRGNEQFFGPGTRLTVL.

In its sample, this clonotype was seen many times. The V gene is TRBV12-3 or TRBV12-4, the J gene TRBJ1-1; 7 bases match TRBD1. J lost 3 bases, V lost 4 bases, and 5 bases had no gene match. CDR3 length: 14 amino acids. The DNA for the CDR3 is TGTGCCAGCAGTTCAGGAAGGGGGCACACTGAAGCTTTCTTT. Encoded protein: CASSSGRGHTEAFF.

The CDR3: CASSFTRDRDYGYTF. CDR3 in DNA: TGTGCCAGCAGTTTCACCCGGGACAGGGACTATGGCTACACCTTC. This chain links TRBV28 with TRBJ1-2; 9 bases are shared with TRBD1. The V and J ends lost 3 bases and 3 bases, in that order; junction bases with no gene match: 5. Germline-derived CDR1 and CDR2 are MDHEN and SYDVKM. The CDR3 covers 15 residues.

This clonotype was picked up many times. The V and J genes are TRBV5-6 and TRBJ2-1; D is perhaps TRBD2 (6 bases). This CDR3 is 13 amino acids long. Germline CDR1 SGHDT, CDR2 YYEEEE. Trimming stripped 6 bases from V and 4 bases from J, with 11 bases between. CDR3 in amino acids: CASTGLLYNEQFF. CDR3 coding DNA: TGTGCCAGCACGGGACTTCTATACAATGAGCAGTTCTTC.

The chain recombines TRBV20-1 with TRBJ2-7, with 9 bases aligning to TRBD1. V was clipped by 5 bases and J by 5 bases; unmatched bases: 1. This CDR3 has 11 amino acids. CDR1 and CDR2 from the germline V gene are DFQATT and SNEGSKA (reference sequence). The CDR3 nucleotides read TGCAGTGCTCGACAGGGGGACGAGCAGTACTTC. Protein sequence: CSARQGDEQYF.

V and J are TRBV5-4 and TRBJ1-2, with unresolved D. The length of the CDR3 is 15 residues. From germline, CDR1 is SGHNT and CDR2 YYREEE (reference sequence). Trimming took off 5 bases at V and 0 bases at J, with 14 bases between the two ends. The CDR3: CASSSETVTNYGYTF. The CDR3 nucleotides read TGTGCCAGCAGTTCCGAGACGGTCACTAACTATGGCTACACCTTC. The full variable domain, rest sourced from reference TRBV5-4 and TRBJ1-2, is ETGVTQSPTHLIKTRGQQVTLRCSSQSGHNTVSWYQQALGQGPQFIFQYYREEENGRGNFPPRFSGLQFPNYSSELNVNALELDDSALYLCASSSETVTNYGYTFGSGTRLTVV.

The chain uses TRBV25-1 and TRBJ2-2, with 9 bases that match TRBD1. CDR3 size: 15 residues. Trimming took 7 bases from V and 3 from J; bases not matched to a gene: 6. The germline V gene has CDR1 MGHDK and CDR2 SYGVNS. DNA for the CDR3: TGTGCCAGCACCGGAGACAGGGGGGACACCGGGGAGCTGTTTTTT. Its protein product is CASTGDRGDTGELFF.

In this sample, this clonotype turned up many times. The gene calls are TRBV7-2 and TRBJ2-7; TRBD1 matches at 7 bases. The CDR3 is made up of 14 amino acids. Germline V gives CDR1 SGHTA, CDR2 FQGNSA. V lost 0 bases, J lost 6 bases, and 5 bases stayed unmatched. The CDR3 spells CASSLAQAGGEQYF. The CDR3 DNA reads TGTGCCAGCAGCTTAGCGCAGGCAGGGGGCGAGCAGTACTTC.

This clonotype was counted between two and nine times. V usage is TRBV29-1 and J usage is TRBJ2-7, with D perhaps matching TRBD1 or TRBD2 (6 bases each). CDR3 length equals 13 residues. Trimming removed 7 bases from V and 2 bases from J, with 15 bases in between. Looked up from germline, CDR1 is SQVTM and CDR2 is ANQGSEA. The CDR3 nucleotides read TGCAGCGCCGAGGTGGAGGGGGCCTACGAGCAGTACTTC. This codes for CSAEVEGAYEQYF.

A note on this clonotype: One end of the junction fails to match germline, which may point to a read error. The V call is TRBV19, the J call TRBJ2-2; D could derive from TRBD1 or TRBD2 (5 bases each). This CDR3 has 15 amino acids. Germline V gene lookup returns CDR1 LNHDA and CDR2 SQIVND (reference sequence). In nucleotides, the CDR3 is TGTGCCAGTACAGGGACGGCCGCGAACCCCGGGGAGCTGTTTTTT. This sequence encodes CASTGTAANPGELFF.